The 13 T cell receptor beta chains reported below all come from one sample, sequenced in a study of beta chain features in type 1 diabetes. Study-wide points: Researchers report that Type 1 diabetes patients had moderately but significantly shorter TCRB CDR3s across all four CD4+ subsets.

Since all of the isolated RNA was reverse transcribed, expressed TCRB transcripts were what got sequenced. TCRdb's copy holds only in-frame clones and misses some; the assay was immunoSEQ multiplex PCR. The sample lists under 850,000 clones, under 15% occurring once. No cognate antigen is known for these TCRs. Material: naive CD4+ T cells from blood. The receptors come from a man aged 18 to 30 with type 1 diabetes.

DNA for the CDR3: TGTGCCAGCAGCGCCTACGGGACCCTCTATAACACTGAAGCTTTCTTT. Encoded protein: CASSAYGTLYNTEAFF. The gene calls are TRBV9 and TRBJ1-1; D may be TRBD1 (5 bases). With 3 bases removed from V and 2 bases from J, the gap between germline ends came to 17 bases. Per germline, CDR1 SGDLS and CDR2 YYNGEE. The CDR3 covers 16 residues. Combining the CDR3 with reference TRBV9 and TRBJ1-1 gives the whole variable domain DSGVTQTPKHLITATGQRVTLRCSPRSGDLSVYWYQQSLDQGLQFLIQYYNGEERAKGNILERFSAQQFPDLHSELNLSSLELGDSALYFCASSAYGTLYNTEAFFGQGTRLTVV.

J is TRBJ2-3 and V is TRBV13; D remains ambiguous. The CDR3 totals 15 residues. Germline-derived CDR1 and CDR2 are PRHDT and FYEKMQ (reference sequence). Trimming took 5 bases from V and 3 from J, leaving 15 bases between them. The DNA for the CDR3 is TGTGCCAGCAGCCCCCGTCTCTTATCAACAGATACGCAGTATTTT. This sequence encodes CASSPRLLSTDTQYF.

This sequence joins TRBV11-2 and TRBJ2-2, with TRBD1 matching 10 bases. This CDR3 has 17 amino acids. Germline-derived CDR1 and CDR2 are SGHAT and FQNNGV. V lost 2 bases to trimming and J lost 5 bases; unmatched junction nucleotides: 8. The CDR3 is CASSLSRDRGSTGELFF. The DNA of the CDR3 is TGTGCCAGCAGCTTATCCCGGGACAGGGGATCGACCGGGGAGCTGTTTTTT.

This clone appeared a few times. The chain carries TRBV30 and TRBJ2-6; no definite D call. The CDR3 sequence is 11 residues long. V was cut by 8 bases and J by 1 base, with 3 bases left in between. Germline V gene sequence: CDR1 GTSNPN, CDR2 SVGIG (reference sequence). CDR3 amino acids: CAESGANVLTF. The CDR3 DNA reads as TGTGCCGAGTCTGGGGCCAACGTCCTGACTTTC.

Only a few counts were recorded for this clone. The V gene is TRBV7-2, the J gene TRBJ1-2, with a weak D call TRBD1 (6 bases). Between the trimmed V and J ends, which lost 1 base and 13 bases, there was a span of 13 bases. The germline V gene has CDR1 SGHTA and CDR2 FQGNSA. The CDR3 totals 12 residues. CDR3 in DNA: TGTGCCAGCAGCTTAGGAACAGGGAGGCGCACCTTC. Translated: CASSLGTGRRTF.

The V and J genes are TRBV5-4 and TRBJ2-3, with a possible D match to TRBD2 (6 bases). CDR1 and CDR2 (germline): SGHNT, YYREEE (reference sequence). CDR3 size: 16 residues. V gave up 0 bases and J gave up 1 base, with 12 bases separating them. In DNA, the CDR3 is TGTGCCAGCAGCTTGGGGGGCGGGGCGGGCACAGATACGCAGTATTTT. This translates into CASSLGGGAGTDTQYF.

V gene TRBV10-3 combines with J gene TRBJ2-7; 7 nucleotides agree with TRBD1. J gave up 3 bases and V 4 bases, and 6 bases lay outside the gene matches. Germline V CDR1 and CDR2: ENHRY, SYGVKD. The CDR3 is 14 amino acids. CDR3 sequence reads: CAISGPGGSYEQYF. Here the CDR3 DNA reads TGTGCCATCAGTGGCCCAGGGGGAAGCTACGAGCAGTACTTC.

The V and J genes are TRBV6-6 and TRBJ1-2, with D possibly being TRBD1 (5 bases). Trimming took off 6 bases at V and 4 bases at J, with 12 bases between the two ends. Germline-derived CDR1 and CDR2 are MNHNY and SVGAGI (reference sequence). CDR3 size: 13 residues. CDR3 in DNA: TGTGCCAGCAGGCCGACAGAGGGCTATGGCTACACCTTC. This translates into CASRPTEGYGYTF.

V gene TRBV5-4 combines with J gene TRBJ2-5, with 9 bases aligning to TRBD1. From germline, CDR1 is SGHNT and CDR2 YYREEE (reference sequence). CDR3 length: 15 residues. V lost 4 bases and J lost 2; bases outside the gene matches: 6. The CDR3 loop reads CASSPQGQGQETQYF. CDR3 bases: TGTGCCAGCAGCCCCCAGGGACAGGGACAAGAGACCCAGTACTTC.

The rearrangement joins TRBV10-1 to TRBJ1-2, with unresolved D. The germline gives CDR1 WNHNN, CDR2 SYGVQD (reference sequence). The CDR3 is 13 residues long. V lost 3 bases and J lost 6, with 11 bases in between. CDR3 region: CASSDSQIDGYTF. The CDR3 nucleotides are TGCGCCAGCAGTGACTCCCAGATCGATGGCTACACCTTC.

This clone was found a few times. The chain has TRBV10-3 and TRBJ1-5; a weak D match, TRBD1 (5 bases). The CDR3 is 14 amino acids. Looked up from germline, CDR1 is ENHRY and CDR2 is SYGVKD. Trimming left V 4 bases short and J 1 base short, with 8 bases between. The CDR3 DNA reads as TGTGCCATCAGTGCACAGGAGAGCAATCAGCCCCAGCATTTT. It translates to CAISAQESNQPQHF.

The rearrangement uses TRBV4-1 and TRBJ1-5; D is perhaps TRBD1 (6 bases). In germline, CDR1 is MGHRA, CDR2 YSYEKL. V dropped 1 base and J dropped 2 bases, with 12 bases sitting between them. The CDR3 runs to 16 residues. Written as DNA, the CDR3 is TGCGCCAGCAGCCAAGTGGGCAGGGGAGGCAATCAGCCCCAGCATTTT. The encoded protein is CASSQVGRGGNQPQHF.

This clone was seen more than once but under ten times. J is TRBJ1-6 and V is TRBV12-5, with D hard to call. This CDR3 spans 18 amino acids. Per germline, CDR1 LGHNT and CDR2 FRNRAP. Trimming removed 0 bases from V and 0 bases from J, with 12 bases in between. CDR3 sequence reads: CASGLVLGRNSYNSPLHF. CDR3 bases: TGTGCTAGTGGTTTGGTCCTCGGGAGAAACTCCTATAATTCACCCCTCCACTTT.